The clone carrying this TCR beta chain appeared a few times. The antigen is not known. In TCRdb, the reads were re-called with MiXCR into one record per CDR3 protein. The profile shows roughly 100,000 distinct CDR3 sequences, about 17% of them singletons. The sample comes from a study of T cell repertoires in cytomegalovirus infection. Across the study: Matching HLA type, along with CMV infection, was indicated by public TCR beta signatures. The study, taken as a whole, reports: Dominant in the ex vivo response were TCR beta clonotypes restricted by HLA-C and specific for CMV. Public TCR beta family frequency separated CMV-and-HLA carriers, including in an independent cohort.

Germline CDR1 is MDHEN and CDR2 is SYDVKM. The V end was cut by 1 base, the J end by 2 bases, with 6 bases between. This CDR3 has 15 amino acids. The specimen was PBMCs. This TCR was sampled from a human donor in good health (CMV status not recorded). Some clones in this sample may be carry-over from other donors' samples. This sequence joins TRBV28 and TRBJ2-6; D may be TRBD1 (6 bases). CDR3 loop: CASSLSGAGANVLTF. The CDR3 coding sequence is TGTGCCAGCAGTTTATCAGGGGCTGGGGCCAACGTCCTGACTTTC.